The 15 T cell receptor beta chains listed next were all sequenced from one sample in a study of molecular identifiers for immune sequencing clone quantification. TCRdb reprocessed the PCR reads with MiXCR, giving one entry per CDR3 protein. The table lists 7,500 to 10,000 distinct CDR3 sequences, roughly a fifth of them singletons. Specimen: naive CD8+ T cells from blood, with Jurkat cell RNA spiked in. Subset specified: FACS-sorted CD8+CD4-CCR7+CD45RA+ naive T cells. The receptors were sampled from a human donor in good health. Some libraries in this study had Jurkat cell RNA spiked in.

This clonotype ranks as medium-sized. V gene TRBV20-1 combines with J gene TRBJ2-7; 12 bases are shared with TRBD2. Trimming cost V 0 bases and J 3 bases; bases outside gene matches: 9. The CDR3 covers 17 residues. Germline V gene lookup returns CDR1 DFQATT and CDR2 SNEGSKA (reference sequence). CDR3 region: CSARDTRLAGVIYEQYF. The CDR3, as DNA: TGCAGTGCTAGAGACACCCGACTAGCGGGAGTTATCTACGAGCAGTACTTC.

This clonotype counts as medium-sized (0.01 to 0.1%). This rearrangement joins TRBV4-3 to TRBJ2-7, with 9 bases identical to TRBD1. The V segment lost 4 bases and the J segment 0 bases; nucleotides outside the gene matches: 4. In germline, CDR1 is LGHNA, CDR2 YSLEER. CDR3 length equals 15 residues. CDR3: CASSPDRGSSYEQYF. The CDR3 DNA sequence: TGCGCCAGCAGCCCCGACAGGGGGAGCTCCTACGAGCAGTACTTC.

This clonotype ranks as medium-sized. This chain uses TRBV29-1 with TRBJ2-7, with TRBD2 matching 8 bases. Germline V gene lookup returns CDR1 SQVTM and CDR2 ANQGSEA. After removal of 0 bases from V and 2 bases from J, the junction contained 15 bases not matched to a gene. The CDR3 loop spans 18 amino acids. The CDR3 is CSVEDPGGLAGRTYEQYF. For the CDR3, the DNA is TGCAGCGTTGAAGATCCCGGCGGTCTAGCGGGTCGGACCTACGAGCAGTACTTC.

The chain is built from TRBV7-2 and TRBJ1-1; D may be TRBD1 (5 bases). CDR1 and CDR2 from the germline V gene are SGHTA and FQGNSA. The CDR3 consists of 15 residues. Trimming cost V 3 bases and J 11 bases, with 22 bases left between them. CDR3 nucleotides: TGTGCCAGCAGCTTTTATGACAGTCCAACTTCTAAGGCTTTCTTT. Its protein product is CASSFYDSPTSKAFF.

This clonotype was counted ten times or more. The chain joins TRBV4-1 to TRBJ2-3, with 7 bases identical to TRBD2. The junction had 12 bases not matched to a gene; V was cut back by 4 bases and J by 2 bases. The CDR3 has 17 residues. Germline loops: CDR1 MGHRA, CDR2 YSYEKL. The CDR3 DNA reads TGCGCCAGCAGCCCGAAAGCCGGGACTACCCACACAGATACGCAGTATTTT. The encoded protein is CASSPKAGTTHTDTQYF.

This clonotype was seen at least ten times. The V call is TRBV3-1, the J call TRBJ2-3, with 12 nucleotides matching TRBD2. Germline V gives CDR1 LGHDT, CDR2 YNNKEL (reference sequence). Unmatched junction bases numbered 6, after V lost 0 bases and J lost 2 bases. This CDR3 spans 18 amino acids. CDR3 in DNA: TGTGCCAGCAGCCAAGATCGAGGACTAGCGGGACCCACAGATACGCAGTATTTT. This translates into CASSQDRGLAGPTDTQYF.

In its sample, this clonotype ranks as medium-sized. The chain employs TRBV12-3 or TRBV12-4 and TRBJ2-4, with D unresolved. Deletions cut 3 bases from V and 3 bases from J, with 3 bases between. This CDR3 is 12 amino acids long. CDR3 nucleotide sequence: TGTGCCAGCAGTTTGTTCAAAAACATTCAGTACTTC. Translated: CASSLFKNIQYF.

This clonotype is classed as medium-sized. V is TRBV29-1 and J is TRBJ2-7; D might be TRBD1 or TRBD2, each matching 5 bases. This CDR3 has 14 amino acids. V gave up 1 base and J gave up 0 bases, with 10 bases separating them. Germline CDR1 is SQVTM and CDR2 is ANQGSEA. The CDR3 DNA follows: TGCAGCGTTGAAGCTCGGGGCCACTCCTACGAGCAGTACTTC. It yields the protein CSVEARGHSYEQYF.

This clonotype is medium-sized within its sample. The CDR3 loop is CASTPSGPSMDTQYF. CDR3 nucleotides: TGTGCCAGCACCCCATCGGGGCCATCCATGGATACGCAGTATTTT. The chain combines TRBV6-2 or TRBV6-3 with TRBJ2-3; D is possibly TRBD1 or TRBD2 (5 bases each). The germline CDR1 and CDR2 sequences are MNHEY and SVGEGT. This CDR3 has 15 residues. V was trimmed by 7 bases and J by 6 bases, leaving 20 bases between them.

This clonotype was seen at least ten times. J is TRBJ2-7 and V is TRBV5-1; TRBD2 aligns across 7 bases. With V trimmed by 3 bases and J by 7 bases, 7 bases remained unmatched. CDR1 and CDR2 (germline): SGHRS, YFSETQ. This CDR3 is 13 amino acids long. The chain's CDR3 is CASSWTSGVEQYF. CDR3 nucleotides: TGCGCCAGCAGCTGGACTAGTGGGGTGGAGCAGTACTTC.

About this clonotype itself: One base away lies a much larger clone, so this may be a sequencing read error. J is TRBJ1-4 and V is TRBV28; D is undetermined. The CDR3 totals 16 residues. In germline, CDR1 is MDHEN, CDR2 SYDVKM. The CDR3: CASSFEDRSNNEKPFF. For the CDR3, the DNA is TGTGCCAGCAGTTTCGAGGACCGGTCCAATAATGAAAAACCGTTTTTT.

This clonotype showed up many times. V usage is TRBV5-3 and J usage is TRBJ2-1, with D unresolved. TRBV5-3 is an open reading frame, and its role is uncertain. Trimming removed 8 bases from V and 9 bases from J, with 15 bases in between. This CDR3 is 12 amino acids long. CDR3 bases: TGTGCCAGCTCTGCCGGTGGTGCTGAGCAGTTCTTC. It encodes CASSAGGAEQFF.

On this clonotype itself: One junction end disagrees with the germline gene, perhaps due to a read error. This chain joins TRBV27 and TRBJ1-1; D remains ambiguous. CDR1 is MNHEY and CDR2 is SMNVEV in the germline V gene (reference sequence). CDR3 length: 13 residues. For the CDR3, the DNA is TGTGCCAGCAAGAGAGCTCCTAACACTGAGGCTTTCTTT. The encoded protein is CASKRAPNTEAFF.

By share of the sample, this clonotype is medium-sized. CDR3 in DNA: TGTGCCAGCCACGACCTAGATAGGACGGCGGCCACAGATACGCAGTATTTT. The encoded protein is CASHDLDRTAATDTQYF. The rearrangement links TRBV5-6 to TRBJ2-3, with no clear D. The CDR3 length is 17 residues. V lost 7 bases to trimming and J lost 2 bases, with 23 bases between them. CDR1 and CDR2 (germline): SGHDT, YYEEEE. The full variable domain, its missing parts supplied by reference TRBV5-6 and TRBJ2-3, is DAGVTQSPTHLIKTRGQQVTLRCSPKSGHDTVSWYQQALGQGPQFIFQYYEEEERQRGNFPDRFSGHQFPNYSSELNVNALLLGDSALYLCASHDLDRTAATDTQYFGPGTRLTVL.

V usage is TRBV11-2 and J usage is TRBJ1-2, with no clear D. V was clipped by 5 bases and J by 4 bases, with 8 bases between them. The germline V gene has CDR1 SGHAT and CDR2 FQNNGV. The CDR3 contains 12 residues. CDR3 DNA sequence: TGTGCCAGCAGCCTAAACACCTATGGCTACACCTTC. Its protein is CASSLNTYGYTF.